This entry lists 11 T cell receptor beta chains sequenced from one sample in a study of blood T cell repertoires in COVID-19. Clones were sequenced by immunoSEQ multiplex PCR, and TCRdb holds only the in-frame ones, with some missing. Of roughly 330,000 clones listed, around 87% were seen once; the top ten hold about 5.7%. Sequencing was carried out using PBMCs or T cells enriched from blood (not recorded which). All receptors derive from a woman aged 25 to 39 who had recovered from COVID-19.

The chain combines TRBV29-1 with TRBJ2-3; unclear D gene. Trimming pared 3 bases from V and 1 base from J, leaving 5 bases between. Germline V lookup: CDR1 SQVTM, CDR2 ANQGSEA. The length of the CDR3 is 12 residues. The CDR3 sequence: CSVDPGTDTQYF. CDR3 nucleotide sequence: TGCAGCGTTGATCCGGGCACAGATACGCAGTATTTT.

The genes are TRBV5-1 and TRBJ2-4; D possibly corresponds to TRBD2 (6 bases). V lost 7 bases to trimming and J lost 0 bases, with 14 bases between them. The CDR3 sequence is 15 residues long. CDR1 SGHRS and CDR2 YFSETQ come from the germline V gene. The CDR3 loop is CASSGGRIAKNIQYF. The CDR3, as DNA: TGCGCCAGCTCCGGGGGACGGATAGCCAAAAACATTCAGTACTTC.

This clone was counted only a few times. The chain is built from TRBV7-9 and TRBJ1-2; maybe TRBD1 (5 bases). The germline V gene has CDR1 SEHNR and CDR2 FQNEAQ (reference sequence). This CDR3 spans 14 amino acids. Trimming took 11 bases from V and 4 from J, leaving 20 bases between them. The CDR3 nucleotides read TGTGCCGGGGGGAATATAGCAGGGACCTATGGCTACACCTTC. It specifies CAGGNIAGTYGYTF.

This rearrangement joins TRBV10-2 to TRBJ1-1; D is unresolved. V was clipped by 6 bases and J by 4 bases, with 6 bases between them. Germline assignment: CDR1 WSHSY and CDR2 SAAADI. The CDR3 covers 11 residues. The CDR3 DNA reads as TGCGCCAGCAGCCCGGGCACTGAAGCTTTCTTT. This sequence encodes CASSPGTEAFF.

The V gene is TRBV2, the J gene TRBJ1-1; TRBD1 is a possible D gene (5 bases). V shed 1 base and J shed 11 bases, with 11 bases lying between them. Germline V CDR1 and CDR2: SNHLY, FYNNEI. This CDR3 is built from 12 residues. The CDR3 protein is CASSEVSGRAFF. The CDR3 DNA follows: TGTGCCAGCAGTGAAGTCTCAGGGAGGGCTTTCTTT.

V usage is TRBV19 and J usage is TRBJ1-2; 8 bases match TRBD1. This CDR3 is 15 amino acids long. Trimming cost V 5 bases and J 4 bases; bases outside gene matches: 9. Germline V gene data show CDR1 as LNHDA and CDR2 as SQIVND (reference sequence). This chain's CDR3 is CASSSRTGSIYGYTF. For the CDR3, the DNA is TGTGCCAGTAGTTCTCGGACAGGGTCGATCTATGGCTACACCTTC.

This chain uses TRBV19 with TRBJ1-1, with 7 nucleotides matching TRBD1. V shed 5 bases, J shed 4 bases, and the junction held 4 bases outside the gene matches. This CDR3 has 13 residues. CDR1 is LNHDA and CDR2 is SQIVND in the germline V gene (reference sequence). DNA for the CDR3: TGTGCCAGTAGTGACGGGACAGCCACTGAAGCTTTCTTT. This sequence encodes CASSDGTATEAFF.

The gene calls are TRBV29-1 and TRBJ1-1; maybe TRBD1 (6 bases). The CDR3 sequence is 13 residues long. With 4 bases removed from V and 4 bases from J, the gap between germline ends came to 13 bases. Per the germline V gene, CDR1 is SQVTM and CDR2 is ANQGSEA. The CDR3 is CSVVGYRATEAFF. CDR3 DNA sequence: TGCAGCGTTGTTGGTTACAGGGCCACTGAAGCTTTCTTT.

V gene TRBV5-5 combines with J gene TRBJ1-2; 9 positions match TRBD1. Trimming removed 6 bases from V and 0 bases from J; junction bases left unmatched: 3. Germline CDR1 reads SGHKS; CDR2 reads YYEKEE (reference sequence). This CDR3 spans 14 amino acids. For the CDR3, the DNA is TGTGCCAGCATACAGGGGGCGTCTAACTATGGCTACACCTTC. It specifies CASIQGASNYGYTF.

This clone was counted once. The chain carries TRBV7-6 and TRBJ2-3; 15 nucleotides agree with TRBD2. Germline CDR1 is SGHVS and CDR2 is FNYEAQ. The V gene end was trimmed by 1 base and the J gene end by 2 bases; junction bases not matched to a gene: 1. The CDR3 loop spans 17 amino acids. The CDR3 DNA sequence: TGTGCCAGCAGCTTAGGGACTAGCGGGGGGGCCACAGATACGCAGTATTTT. Translation gives CASSLGTSGGATDTQYF.

The chain couples TRBV25-1 to TRBJ2-7, with D possibly matching TRBD1 (6 bases). The CDR3 has 14 residues. The V gene's germline CDR1 is MGHDK and CDR2 SYGVNS. Between the trimmed V and J ends, which lost 6 bases and 1 base, there was a span of 13 bases. The CDR3 DNA is TGTGCCAGCAGCCTTATAGGGGGATCCTACGAGCAGTACTTC. It is translated as CASSLIGGSYEQYF.